What follows are 8 T cell receptor beta chains derived from one specimen sequenced in a study of OX40 agonist ivuxolimab in advanced cancers. The method was immunoSEQ multiplex PCR; TCRdb's version includes in-frame clones alone and lacks a portion of them. Of 25,000 to 35,000 clones listed, almost 85% are singletons. The input for sequencing was CD4+ or CD8+ T cells sorted from blood, taken in a trial of the OX40 agonist ivuxolimab. Source of these receptors: an adult with an advanced solid tumor such as melanoma, head and neck, liver or kidney cancer.

V gene TRBV27 combines with J gene TRBJ1-5, with D uncertain. CDR1 and CDR2 from the germline V gene are MNHEY and SMNVEV (reference sequence). CDR3 length equals 13 residues. V dropped 3 bases and J dropped 7 bases, with 10 bases sitting between them. The CDR3 region is CASSFLADQPQHF. In DNA, the CDR3 is TGTGCCAGCAGTTTTCTAGCAGACCAGCCCCAGCATTTT.

The chain carries TRBV7-2 and TRBJ1-5; no clear D gene. Trimming took 1 base from V and 2 from J, leaving 12 bases between them. The V gene's germline CDR1 is SGHTA and CDR2 FQGNSA. CDR3 length equals 16 residues. CDR3 sequence: CASSLGYGRGNQPQHF. In DNA, the CDR3 is TGTGCCAGCAGCTTAGGTTACGGAAGGGGCAATCAGCCCCAGCATTTT.

This chain joins TRBV2 and TRBJ2-1; 11 bases match TRBD1. This CDR3 contains 14 residues. The V and J ends lost 4 bases and 9 bases, in that order; junction bases with no gene match: 5. Germline CDR1 is SNHLY and CDR2 is FYNNEI. CDR3 bases: TGTGCCAGCAGTGGATGGACAGGGGGCGTTGAGCAGTTCTTC. It is translated as CASSGWTGGVEQFF.

The chain joins TRBV27 to TRBJ2-2, with TRBD2 matching over 15 bases. Germline V gene data show CDR1 as MNHEY and CDR2 as SMNVEV (reference sequence). The CDR3 loop spans 17 amino acids. The ends lost 5 bases at V and 6 bases at J; junction bases unmatched: 7. CDR3 sequence reads: CASSTGTSGRRAGELFF. Here the CDR3 DNA reads TGTGCCAGCAGTACCGGGACTAGCGGGAGGCGTGCCGGGGAGCTGTTTTTT.

The rearrangement uses TRBV4-1 and TRBJ1-2, with no clear D. The CDR3 loop spans 15 amino acids. CDR1 and CDR2 from the germline V gene are MGHRA and YSYEKL. V was cut by 2 bases and J by 0 bases, with 10 bases left in between. As DNA, the CDR3 is TGCGCCAGCAGCCAATACTTTCCAGCTAACTATGGCTACACCTTC. Translating it yields CASSQYFPANYGYTF.

V gene TRBV30 combines with J gene TRBJ1-2; D not resolved. V was cut by 4 bases and J by 3 bases, with 9 bases left in between. Per the germline V gene, CDR1 is GTSNPN and CDR2 is SVGIG (reference sequence). The CDR3 loop spans 12 amino acids. Here the CDR3 DNA reads TGTGCCTGGATCCGGGTGGACTATGGCTACACCTTC. It yields the protein CAWIRVDYGYTF.

A few counts support this clone. The chain carries TRBV19 and TRBJ1-1; D not certain. Trimming pared 3 bases from V and 2 bases from J, leaving 7 bases between. Germline assignment: CDR1 LNHDA and CDR2 SQIVND (reference sequence). This CDR3 has 13 residues. The CDR3 protein is CASSISSNTEAFF. The CDR3 nucleotides are TGTGCCAGTAGTATTTCCAGTAACACTGAAGCTTTCTTT. The full variable domain, its missing parts supplied by reference TRBV19 and TRBJ1-1, is DGGITQSPKYLFRKEGQNVTLSCEQNLNHDAMYWYRQDPGQGLRLIYYSQIVNDFQKGDIAEGYSVSREKKESFPLTVTSAQKNPTAFYLCASSISSNTEAFFGQGTRLTVV.

The CDR3, as DNA: TGTGCCAGCCAGGGGGTTAGCACAGATACGCAGTATTTT. Residues: CASQGVSTDTQYF. The chain uses TRBV9 and TRBJ2-3, with 7 positions matching TRBD1. Germline CDR1 and CDR2: SGDLS and YYNGEE. V lost 7 bases to trimming and J lost 0 bases; unmatched junction nucleotides: 2. This CDR3 region has 13 residues. Complete variable domain (other parts from reference TRBV9 and TRBJ2-3): DSGVTQTPKHLITATGQRVTLRCSPRSGDLSVYWYQQSLDQGLQFLIQYYNGEERAKGNILERFSAQQFPDLHSELNLSSLELGDSALYFCASQGVSTDTQYFGPGTRLTVL.